This T cell receptor (beta chain) is drawn from a study of T cells after yellow fever vaccination. The TCR cDNA carried a universal primer site and UMIs from 5'RACE template switching. TCRdb passed the 5' RACE reads through MiXCR, listing each CDR3 protein once. The table has 300,000 or so distinct CDR3 sequences, about 10% seen once. Findings of the study overall: Peaking faster, on day 5 versus 15, the secondary response was nonetheless weaker.

Deletions cut 4 bases from V and 0 bases from J, with 13 bases between. Germline V gives CDR1 DFQATT, CDR2 SNEGSKA (reference sequence). This CDR3 region has 14 residues. In this sample, this clonotype turned up a few times. What it binds is unknown. The sample consisted of CD4+ T cells sorted from PBMCs, taken 5 days after the yellow fever booster vaccination. The J gene is TRBJ2-7, the V gene TRBV20-1; tentatively, D is TRBD1 or TRBD2 (6 bases each). This TCR came from a man between 18 and 29 years old who received the YFV17D yellow fever vaccine. The DNA of the CDR3 is TGCAGTGCTACCTCGGGGGCCACCTCCTACGAGCAGTACGTC. Its protein product is CSATSGATSYEQYV.